This T cell receptor (beta chain) was identified in a study of blood T cell repertoires in COVID-19. Study information: The United States, Italy and Spain supplied acute and convalescent COVID-19 samples.

V lost 3 bases, J lost 4 bases, and 10 bases lay in between. This CDR3 has 14 amino acids. Per germline, CDR1 MDHEN and CDR2 SYDVKM. Using immunoSEQ multiplex PCR, the repertoire was profiled, and TCRdb retains in-frame clones only, with some absent. The sample holds some 83,000 clones; 82% are singletons and the top ten take around 10%. In this sample, this clone turned up a few times. This sequence joins TRBV28 and TRBJ1-3; D unresolved. The source material was peripheral blood. This clonotype was obtained from a man aged 45-65 years with acute or convalescent COVID-19. CDR3 residues: CASSFRAGGNTIYF. CDR3 coding DNA: TGTGCCAGCAGTTTTCGAGCCGGGGGAAACACCATATATTTT. Full variable domain (rest looked up from reference TRBV28 and TRBJ1-3): DVKVTQSSRYLVKRTGEKVFLECVQDMDHENMFWYRQDPGLGLRLIYFSYDVKMKEKGDIPEGYSVSREKKERFSLILESASTNQTSMYLCASSFRAGGNTIYFGEGSWLTVV.